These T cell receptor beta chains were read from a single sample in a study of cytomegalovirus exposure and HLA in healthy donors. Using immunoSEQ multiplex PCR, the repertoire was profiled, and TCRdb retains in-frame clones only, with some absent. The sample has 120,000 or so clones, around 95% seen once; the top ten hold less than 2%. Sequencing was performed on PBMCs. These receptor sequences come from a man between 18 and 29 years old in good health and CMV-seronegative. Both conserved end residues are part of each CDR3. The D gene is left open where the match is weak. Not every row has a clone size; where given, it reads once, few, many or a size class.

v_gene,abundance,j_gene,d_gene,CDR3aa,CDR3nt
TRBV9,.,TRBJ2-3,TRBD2,CASSTRGEGTDTQYF,TGTGCCAGCAGCACCCGGGGGGAGGGCACAGATACGCAGTATTTT
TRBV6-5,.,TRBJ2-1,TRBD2,CASSRGDEQFF,TGTGCCAGCAGCCGGGGGGATGAGCAGTTCTTC
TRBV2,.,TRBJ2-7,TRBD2,CASSGGTRSLYEQYF,TGTGCCAGCAGTGGGGGGACTAGGTCTCTCTACGAGCAGTACTTC
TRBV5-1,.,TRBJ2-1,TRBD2,CASSLAGRAYNEQFF,TGCGCCAGCAGCTTAGCAGGGAGGGCCTACAATGAGCAGTTCTTC
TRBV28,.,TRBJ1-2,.,CASTSPGNPGYTF,TGTGCCAGCACCTCCCCGGGGAACCCCGGCTACACCTTC
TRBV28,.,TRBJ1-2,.,CASSPPRGGDYGYTF,TGTGCCAGCAGTCCCCCCCGTGGGGGGGACTATGGCTACACCTTC
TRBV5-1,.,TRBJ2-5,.,CASSLAGGSGEETQYF,TGCGCCAGCAGCTTGGCTGGAGGCTCCGGGGAAGAGACCCAGTACTTC
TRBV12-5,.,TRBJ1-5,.,CASGLVEGDEGQPQHF,TGTGCTAGTGGTTTGGTCGAGGGGGACGAAGGGCAGCCCCAGCATTTT
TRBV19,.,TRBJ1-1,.,CASSTGFRNTEAFF,TGTGCCAGTAGTACCGGGTTTCGGAACACTGAAGCTTTCTTT
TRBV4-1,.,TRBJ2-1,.,CASSPERTQSSYNEQFF,TGCGCCAGCAGCCCCGAGCGGACCCAGAGCTCCTACAATGAGCAGTTCTTC
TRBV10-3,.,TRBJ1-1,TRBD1,CAISAGQGSYTEAFF,TGTGCCATCAGTGCGGGACAGGGAAGCTACACTGAAGCTTTCTTT
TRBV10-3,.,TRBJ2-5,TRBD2,CAISVGTNQETQYF,TGTGCCATCAGTGTAGGGACTAACCAAGAGACCCAGTACTTC
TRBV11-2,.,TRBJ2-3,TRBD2,CASSSGLAGAVDTQYF,TGTGCCAGCAGCTCCGGACTAGCGGGAGCGGTTGATACGCAGTATTTT
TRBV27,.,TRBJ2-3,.,CASSLSTPDTQYF,TGTGCCAGCAGTTTATCGACTCCAGATACGCAGTATTTT
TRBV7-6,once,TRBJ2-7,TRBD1,CASSSQGGHEQYF,TGTGCCAGCAGCTCACAGGGGGGCCACGAGCAGTACTTC
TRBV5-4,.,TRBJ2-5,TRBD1,CASSWQGAGETQYF,TGTGCCAGCAGCTGGCAGGGGGCGGGCGAGACCCAGTACTTC
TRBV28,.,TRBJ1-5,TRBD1,CASSETGAAALASNQPQHF,TGTGCCAGCAGTGAAACAGGGGCCGCGGCGTTGGCGAGCAATCAGCCCCAGCATTTT
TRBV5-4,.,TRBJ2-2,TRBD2,CASSPLAGATGELFF,TGTGCCAGCAGTCCTCTAGCGGGAGCCACCGGGGAGCTGTTTTTT
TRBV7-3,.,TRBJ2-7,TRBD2,CASSLRAGGPVEQYF,TGTGCCAGCAGCTTAAGGGCGGGAGGGCCGGTCGAGCAGTACTTC
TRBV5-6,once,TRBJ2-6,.,CASSLGRVPSGANVLTF,TGTGCCAGCAGCTTGGGAAGAGTCCCATCTGGGGCCAACGTCCTGACTTTC
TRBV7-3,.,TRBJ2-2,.,CASSQTGDRALTGELFF,TGTGCCAGCAGCCAAACGGGGGACAGAGCCCTCACCGGGGAGCTGTTTTTT
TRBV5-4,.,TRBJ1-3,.,CASSLVAGGNTIYF,TGTGCCAGCAGCTTGGTTGCAGGGGGAAACACCATATATTTT
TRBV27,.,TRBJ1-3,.,CASPPSGSGNTIYF,TGTGCCAGCCCCCCTAGTGGGTCTGGAAACACCATATATTTT